The TCR beta chain described here comes from a study of spatial heterogeneity in lung cancer. About the research overall: A unique TCR and UMI combination showed up more than ten times in raw reads, on average.

This clonotype was counted at least ten times. Time point specified: sample taken at primary tumor resection. Tumor, nontumor lung or frozen PBMC supplied whole RNA that was sequenced unsorted. TCRdb re-called the 5' RACE reads with MiXCR, one entry per CDR3 protein. The table has some 17,000 distinct CDR3 sequences, about a fifth seen once. This clonotype originated in a female donor with early-stage non-small cell lung cancer. The sequenced sample was PBMCs, obtained at surgery.

The CDR3 DNA reads TGTGCCAGCAGCGTAGCAACGGGAGTGAGGGATACGCAGTATTTT. It yields the protein CASSVATGVRDTQYF. The chain joins TRBV9 to TRBJ2-3, with D possibly TRBD2 on 6 matching bases. Germline V gives CDR1 SGDLS, CDR2 YYNGEE. This CDR3 has 15 residues. Deletions cut 0 bases from V and 6 bases from J, with 14 bases between.